The source of this TCR beta chain is a study of T cell responses to AZD1222 COVID-19 vaccine. Study-level findings and limits: Variant regions that are unmutated are reportedly the target of nearly half of spike-specific TCRs.

The germline V gene encodes CDR1 GTSNPN and CDR2 SVGIG (reference sequence). The V end lost 8 bases, the J end lost 5 bases, and 14 bases lay between the germline ends. CDR3 length: 12 amino acids. TCRdb's table, derived via immunoSEQ multiplex PCR, lists solely in-frame clones and lacks some. The sample includes over 130,000 clones. In the case of this clone: The antigen is undetermined.

The source is an adult in good health. The source material was peripheral blood. This chain uses TRBV30 with TRBJ2-3; D might be TRBD1 (5 bases). CDR3 in amino acids: CANRGAGDTQYF. The CDR3 DNA sequence: TGTGCCAATCGTGGGGCCGGAGATACGCAGTATTTT.